This TCR beta chain was obtained from a study of a mutant IDH1 vaccine in newly diagnosed glioma. Study-wide context: Eight vaccinations went to patients in weeks 1, 3, 5, 7, 11, 15, 19, 23. Vaccination followed radiotherapy alone by 4-6 weeks, or accompanied temozolomide cycles. Regarding the study as a whole: A vaccine-induced immune response developed in 90% to 95% of the patients.

For this clone: As yet, its antigen is unknown.

Clones were read by immunoSEQ multiplex PCR, and TCRdb kept only the in-frame ones, dropping some. The sample consists of approximately 35,000 clones, 50% to 60% of them appearing once. Time point given: week 5, during vaccination. Doses comprised 300 ug of mutant IDH1 20-mer peptide each, plus topical imiquimod. Astrocytomas found in donors were new, WHO grade 3 or 4, IDH1-mutant and ATRX-lost. The CDR3 spans 16 residues. Germline CDR1 KGHSH, CDR2 LQKENI. The junction had 3 bases not matched to a gene; V was cut back by 0 bases and J by 2 bases. Sequenced here: PBMCs, sampled from a glioma patient whose treatment included an IDH1 peptide vaccine. The TCR comes from a woman aged 18-29 years with glioma. The chain is built from TRBV18 and TRBJ2-1; 8 bases map to TRBD2. CDR3 protein: CASSPPSGGTYNEQFF. For the CDR3, the DNA is TGTGCCAGCTCACCACCTTCGGGGGGGACCTACAATGAGCAGTTCTTC.